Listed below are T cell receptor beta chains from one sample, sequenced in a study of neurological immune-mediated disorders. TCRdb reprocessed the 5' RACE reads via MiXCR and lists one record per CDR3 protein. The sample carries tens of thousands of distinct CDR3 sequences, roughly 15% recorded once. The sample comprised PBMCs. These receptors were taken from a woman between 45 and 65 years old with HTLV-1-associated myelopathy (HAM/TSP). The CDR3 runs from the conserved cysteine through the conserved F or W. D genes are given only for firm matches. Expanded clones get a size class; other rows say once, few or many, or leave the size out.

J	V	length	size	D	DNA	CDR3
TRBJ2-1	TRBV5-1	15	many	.	TGCGCCAGCAGCTTGGTGCCAGGGGGGGGGAATGAGCAGTTCTTC	CASSLVPGGGNEQFF
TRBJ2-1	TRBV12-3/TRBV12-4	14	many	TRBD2	TGTGCCAGCAGTGCCGGGACTAGAGGCAATGAGCAGTTCTTC	CASSAGTRGNEQFF
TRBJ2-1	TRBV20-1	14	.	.	TGCAGTGCATTTAGCGGATCCACCTACAATGAGCAGTTCTTC	CSAFSGSTYNEQFF
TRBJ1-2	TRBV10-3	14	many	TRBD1	TGTGCCATCAGCTCCGGGACAGGGGACTATGGCTACACCTTC	CAISSGTGDYGYTF
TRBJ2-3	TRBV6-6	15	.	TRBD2	TGTGCCAGCAGGCCCCCGGGACTAGCAGCGTGGGGGCAGTATTTT	CASRPPGLAAWGQYF
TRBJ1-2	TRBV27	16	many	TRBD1	TGTGCCAGCAGTTTGGGGACCGGGACAGGGTCCTATGGCTACACCTTC	CASSLGTGTGSYGYTF
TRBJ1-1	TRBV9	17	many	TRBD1	TGTGCCAGCAGCGGATCCGGGACAGGGCGTGAAATCACTGAAGCTTTCTTT	CASSGSGTGREITEAFF
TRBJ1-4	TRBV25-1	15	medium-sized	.	TGTGCCAGCAGTGAATTCCATCAGGGAGGCGTAAAACTGTTTTTT	CASSEFHQGGVKLFF
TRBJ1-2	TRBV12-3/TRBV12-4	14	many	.	TGTGCCAGCAGTTTCAAAAGACAGAGCTATGGCTACACCTTC	CASSFKRQSYGYTF
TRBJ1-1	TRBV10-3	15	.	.	TGTGCCATCAGTGAAGATAGGGTGGGGGCTACTGAAGCTTTCTTT	CAISEDRVGATEAFF
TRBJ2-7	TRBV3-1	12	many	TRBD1	TGTGCCAGCATGGGCAGGGGGAACGAGCAGTACTTC	CASMGRGNEQYF
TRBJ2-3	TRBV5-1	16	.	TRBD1	TGCGCCAGCAGCTTGGCGGACAGGGGAAACACAGATACGCAGTATTTT	CASSLADRGNTDTQYF
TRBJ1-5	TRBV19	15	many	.	TGTGCCAGTGGTGACAGAGCTTATAGCAATCAGCCCCAGCATTTT	CASGDRAYSNQPQHF
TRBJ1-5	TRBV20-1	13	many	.	TGCAGTGCTGGTCAGGGAAGGGGTCAGCCCCAGCATTTT	CSAGQGRGQPQHF
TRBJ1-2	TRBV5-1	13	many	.	TGCGCCAGCAGCTTGGCAGGGGCAGGCGGCTACACCTTC	CASSLAGAGGYTF
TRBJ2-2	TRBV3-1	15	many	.	TGTGCCAGCAGCCAAGTCGGGACATACACCGGGGAGCTGTTTTTT	CASSQVGTYTGELFF